The rows below give T cell receptor beta chains drawn from one sample of a study of cytomegalovirus exposure and HLA in healthy donors. Generated by immunoSEQ multiplex PCR, the TCRdb table keeps only in-frame clones and is missing some. This table holds about 160,000 clones, 65% to 85% found once. The specimen was PBMCs. All receptors come from a woman younger than 35 in good health and CMV-seronegative. Each CDR3 is given with its conserved first and last residue. Fields, in order: J gene, V gene, CDR3 protein.

J gene: TRBJ2-1; V gene: TRBV9; CDR3 protein: CASSAWDSPRPFF
J gene: TRBJ2-5; V gene: TRBV6-1; CDR3 protein: CASSEAFSGGAVQETQYF
J gene: TRBJ2-5; V gene: TRBV6-1; CDR3 protein: CASSEVGQGAGETQYF
J gene: TRBJ1-1; V gene: TRBV6-4; CDR3 protein: CASSVDRGAEAFF
J gene: TRBJ1-4; V gene: TRBV5-6; CDR3 protein: CASSLTTAGSNEKLFF
J gene: TRBJ2-7; V gene: TRBV5-1; CDR3 protein: CASSLGFRRAGEQYF
J gene: TRBJ1-2; V gene: TRBV5-1; CDR3 protein: CASSLFGRSGDGYTF
J gene: TRBJ2-7; V gene: TRBV7-8; CDR3 protein: CASRGNRGSSYEQYF
J gene: TRBJ1-4; V gene: TRBV15; CDR3 protein: CATSRDRGLNEKLFF
J gene: TRBJ1-2; V gene: TRBV7-9; CDR3 protein: CASSYPGQTNYGYTF
J gene: TRBJ1-5; V gene: TRBV6-5; CDR3 protein: CASRGTGDSNQPQHF
J gene: TRBJ1-1; V gene: TRBV18; CDR3 protein: CASSPGRKQQNTEAFF
J gene: TRBJ1-5; V gene: TRBV18; CDR3 protein: CASSQDTYQPQHF
J gene: TRBJ1-2; V gene: TRBV27; CDR3 protein: CASSTGTGGNYGYTF
J gene: TRBJ2-1; V gene: TRBV11-2; CDR3 protein: CASSPGTGNEQFF
J gene: TRBJ2-7; V gene: TRBV30; CDR3 protein: CAAIKQGYEQYF
J gene: TRBJ2-7; V gene: TRBV6-5; CDR3 protein: CASWDSYEQYF
J gene: TRBJ2-2; V gene: TRBV10-1; CDR3 protein: CASSDSTGELFF
J gene: TRBJ1-2; V gene: TRBV6-1; CDR3 protein: CASSVGGVVYGYTF
J gene: TRBJ2-7; V gene: TRBV30; CDR3 protein: CAWSVGGTSYEQYF
J gene: TRBJ1-5; V gene: TRBV19; CDR3 protein: CASNSGGFGGNQPQHF
J gene: TRBJ2-2; V gene: TRBV29-1; CDR3 protein: CSVVSGGGSGELFF
J gene: TRBJ2-5; V gene: TRBV6-1; CDR3 protein: CASGPGTAKETQYF
J gene: TRBJ1-6; V gene: TRBV6-1; CDR3 protein: CASSTSGTPNSPLHF
J gene: TRBJ1-5; V gene: TRBV2; CDR3 protein: CASSRQGDQPQHF
J gene: TRBJ1-2; V gene: TRBV7-2; CDR3 protein: CASSLLWETNYGYTF
J gene: TRBJ1-2; V gene: TRBV7-9; CDR3 protein: CASSLSGGGTYGYTF
J gene: TRBJ1-1; V gene: TRBV2; CDR3 protein: CASRPQSTGNTEAFF
J gene: TRBJ2-7; V gene: TRBV5-6; CDR3 protein: CASSPSTGLGSYEQYF
J gene: TRBJ1-2; V gene: TRBV5-1; CDR3 protein: CASGSYVGTGDGYTF
J gene: TRBJ2-2; V gene: TRBV29-1; CDR3 protein: CSFRRDRVGELFF
J gene: TRBJ1-1; V gene: TRBV6-5; CDR3 protein: CASSYSNRGLTEAFF
J gene: TRBJ2-7; V gene: TRBV14; CDR3 protein: CASSQDPGQSYEQYF
J gene: TRBJ2-3; V gene: TRBV5-1; CDR3 protein: CASSRTGDPSTDTQYF
J gene: TRBJ2-7; V gene: TRBV7-8; CDR3 protein: CASSLGYSSYEQYF
J gene: TRBJ2-1; V gene: TRBV6-1; CDR3 protein: CASKGGTPGYNEQFF
J gene: TRBJ1-6; V gene: TRBV6-6; CDR3 protein: CASLGGANSPLHF
J gene: TRBJ2-7; V gene: TRBV6-5; CDR3 protein: CASSPGQRSYEQYF
J gene: TRBJ1-2; V gene: TRBV6-1; CDR3 protein: CASSVTGGIDGYTF
J gene: TRBJ1-4; V gene: TRBV6-6; CDR3 protein: CASSPTGGPNEKLFF
J gene: TRBJ1-1; V gene: TRBV5-6; CDR3 protein: CASSFGQGAAEAFF
J gene: TRBJ2-5; V gene: TRBV7-7; CDR3 protein: CASSPRNPLGVETQYF
J gene: TRBJ1-5; V gene: TRBV28; CDR3 protein: CASIWGGNVGQPQHF
J gene: TRBJ2-1; V gene: TRBV11-3; CDR3 protein: CASSLVGGDYNEQFF
J gene: TRBJ2-1; V gene: TRBV5-6; CDR3 protein: CASSFSPLSYNEQFF
J gene: TRBJ2-1; V gene: TRBV29-1; CDR3 protein: CSVGGLAVGEQFF